This T cell receptor beta chain came from a study of T-cell reconstitution after alpha-beta-depleted transplantation in children (dated by TCRdb to about 2016). In the study overall: The study quantitatively tracked T-cell immune reconstitution after TCRalphabeta/CD19-depleted allogeneic hematopoietic cell transplantation in children using TCR repertoire profiling.

In the case of this clonotype: Its specific antigen is unknown. One base away there is no much larger clone; base qualities are not given.

Library preparation was by PCR. Data came from an Illumina HiSeq 2500. Molecular barcoding was employed in the preparation of TCR libraries, with unique molecular identifiers being used to normalize TCRbeta repertoire quantification. The public reads were quality trimmed at Q25 with fastp and then assembled into clones with MiXCR by TCRdb, keeping productive beta chains. A single entry per CDR3 protein holds the most common genes and DNA from its merged rows. The sample table lists a few hundred thousand distinct CDR3 sequences, about a sixth of them with a count of one. The top ten clonotypes cover approximately 28% of the sample. The meaning of the sample's treatment or condition label: allogeneic hematopoietic cell transplantation with graft depleted of TCRalphabeta T cells and CD19 B cells. The transplant recipients were children given TCRalphabeta/CD19-depleted allogeneic hematopoietic cell grafts.

There are 16 amino acids in the CDR3, from cysteine to phenylalanine inclusive. CDR3 DNA is the only sequence kept; it has 48 bases, read in frame from the first base. Trimming accounts for 10 bases at V and 4 bases at J, while the number of junction bases matched to no gene is 14. Via the germline V gene (reference sequence), CDR1 is MNHEY and CDR2 SMNVEV. Points the paper makes about the study in general: In some patients, high TCRbeta diversity at day 60 was attributed to recipient T cells and intrathymic progenitors that had survived conditioning. The apparently early alphabetaT-cell count recovery about two months after transplant was reportedly dependent on only several hundred rapidly expanded clones derived from non-depleted graft cells. The frequencies of hyperexpanded clones fell over the following months, and after one year, T-cell counts and TCRbeta diversity were mostly attributed to newly produced T cells.

This TCR was recovered from a boy in the first two years of life who had a stem cell transplant for Wiskott-Aldrich syndrome, so the T cells may come from the graft donor. The source material was PBMCs, mostly from graft donor cells, sampled 360 days after TCRalphabeta/CD19-depleted stem cell transplant. Recombination joined TRBV27 with TRBJ2-1; 9 middle bases align to TRBD1. The sequence in DNA is TGTGCCACTGCCCGGGACAGGGCTTGGACTTACAATGAGCAGTTCTTC. This is translated as CATARDRAWTYNEQFF.